This T cell receptor (beta chain) comes out of a study of control samples from healthy donors and cancer patients. Sequencing was performed with immunoSEQ multiplex PCR; in TCRdb, only in-frame clones are kept and a portion is missing. Among under 130,000 clones, 80% to 90% were seen once, and the ten largest hold around 13%. The V segment lost 10 bases and the J segment 3 bases; nucleotides outside the gene matches: 10. This CDR3 comprises 14 residues. Germline V gene data show CDR1 as LNHDA and CDR2 as SQIVND (reference sequence). The chain links TRBV19 to TRBJ2-7, with TRBD1 matching 9 bases. The TCR sequence derives from a woman in her 50s in good health. The sample consisted of blood. Written as DNA, the CDR3 is TGTGCCACCCGACCGGGACAGGGACTCTACGAGCAGTACTTC. It yields the protein CATRPGQGLYEQYF. The full variable domain, completed using reference TRBV19 and TRBJ2-7, is DGGITQSPKYLFRKEGQNVTLSCEQNLNHDAMYWYRQDPGQGLRLIYYSQIVNDFQKGDIAEGYSVSREKKESFPLTVTSAQKNPTAFYLCATRPGQGLYEQYFGPGTRLTVT.